The rows below give T cell receptor beta chains drawn from one sample of a study of blood T cell repertoires in COVID-19. TCRdb keeps only in-frame clones here, not all; method: immunoSEQ multiplex PCR. The table includes around 200,000 clones, about 88% detected once. Input material: peripheral blood. These receptors all come from an elderly woman in a cohort sampled during active or convalescent COVID-19. The CDR3 runs from the conserved cysteine through the conserved F or W. The D gene is left open where the match is weak. Only part of the rows carry a size: once, few, many, or a class if the clone is expanded.

TRBJ1-2	NA	TRBV5-1	TRBD1	TGCGCCAGCAGCCCGGGACAGGCCGACTATGGCTACACCTTC	CASSPGQADYGYTF
TRBJ2-5	NA	TRBV19	NA	TGTGCCAGTAGGGTAGGGGGTGGAGGAGAGACCCAGTACTTC	CASRVGGGGETQYF
TRBJ1-1	NA	TRBV9	NA	TGTGCCAGCACTCGGTCGGGGGGGTTGGCGAACACTGAAGCTTTCTTT	CASTRSGGLANTEAFF
TRBJ2-1	NA	TRBV11-2	NA	TGTGCCAGCAGCTTAGTAAGGCAGGGAAGACACAATGAGCAGTTCTTC	CASSLVRQGRHNEQFF
TRBJ2-5	NA	TRBV5-1	NA	TGCGCCAGCAGCCCGGGTAGCGCCCAAGAGACCCAGTACTTC	CASSPGSAQETQYF
TRBJ2-2	NA	TRBV29-1	NA	TGCAGCGTTAAGTATCCGGGACTCAACACCGGGGAGCTGTTTTTT	CSVKYPGLNTGELFF
TRBJ1-4	NA	TRBV5-5	NA	TGTGCCAGCAGCTTAGACAGTGCAACTAATGAAAAACTGTTTTTT	CASSLDSATNEKLFF
TRBJ1-4	NA	TRBV7-9	NA	TGTGCCAGCAGCTTACCGAGCCAGGGTAGAGTGGACGAAAAACTGTTTTTT	CASSLPSQGRVDEKLFF
TRBJ1-5	NA	TRBV10-2	TRBD1	TGCGCCAGCAGCTTGACAGGGGATAGCAATCAGCCCCAGCATTTT	CASSLTGDSNQPQHF
TRBJ1-4	NA	TRBV2	NA	TGTGCCAGAGGACAGAGTAATGAAAAACTGTTTTTT	CARGQSNEKLFF
TRBJ1-6	NA	TRBV11-3	NA	TGTGCCAGCAGCCCCGCAGGGACTCGAAACAATTCACCCCTCCACTTT	CASSPAGTRNNSPLHF
TRBJ2-3	NA	TRBV28	NA	TGTGCCAGCAGTTTAGGGGGGGGCGGCACAGATACGCAGTATTTT	CASSLGGGGTDTQYF
TRBJ1-5	once	TRBV4-3	NA	TGCGCCAGCAGCCAAGCCGCGACTCCTGATCAGCCCCAGCATTTT	CASSQAATPDQPQHF
TRBJ1-4	NA	TRBV11-2	NA	TGTGCCAGCAGCTTAGGGGACACCCTAAATGAAAAACTGTTTTTT	CASSLGDTLNEKLFF
TRBJ2-1	NA	TRBV29-1	TRBD2	TGCAGCGTCCCTGGCCATACTAGCGGTTCCTACAATGAGCAGTTCTTC	CSVPGHTSGSYNEQFF
TRBJ1-2	NA	TRBV4-1	NA	TGCGCCAGCAGTTACCGTGGGGGGTCGGGCTATGGCTACACCTTC	CASSYRGGSGYGYTF
TRBJ2-5	NA	TRBV9	TRBD1	TGTGCCAGCAGCCGGACAGGGTCGGAGACCCAGTACTTC	CASSRTGSETQYF
TRBJ1-1	NA	TRBV28	NA	TGTGCCAGCTGGGGGCGATTGAACACTGAAGCTTTCTTT	CASWGRLNTEAFF
TRBJ2-5	NA	TRBV5-1	TRBD2	TGCGCCAGCTCGGGACTAGTCCCCTTACAAGAGACCCAGTACTTC	CASSGLVPLQETQYF
TRBJ2-7	NA	TRBV27	TRBD2	TGTGCCAGCAGTGCCGGACTAGCCGGGCAGTACTTC	CASSAGLAGQYF
TRBJ1-2	NA	TRBV6-5	TRBD1	TGTGCCAGCAATGGACAGGGTATCTATGGCTACACCTTC	CASNGQGIYGYTF
TRBJ1-2	few	TRBV7-2	TRBD1	TGTGCCAGCAGCTCCTCCGGGACAGGAATAGTTAGTGGCTACACCTTC	CASSSSGTGIVSGYTF
TRBJ1-1	once	TRBV2	NA	TGTGCCAGCACTGGACACCTGAACACTGAAGCTTTCTTT	CASTGHLNTEAFF
TRBJ2-1	few	TRBV27	TRBD2	TGTGCCAGCAGTTTAGGGCTAGCGGGAGTAACTGAGCAGTTCTTC	CASSLGLAGVTEQFF